This T cell receptor (beta chain) is from a study of cytomegalovirus exposure and HLA in healthy donors (dated by TCRdb to about 2017). Background on the whole study: An earlier analysis of about 560 of the donors reported under 300 Gb of sequence data and 95 million to 140 million unique TCR beta sequences obtained from about 200 million T cells. The study combined high-throughput TCR immunosequencing, statistical association of individual TCRs with disease status, and machine learning to predict cytomegalovirus infection status. All discovery cohort repertoires had been generated on a single sequencing platform. An earlier analysis of about 620 of the donors applied high-throughput TCR beta sequencing to assess whether each TCR beta V gene segment acted as functional or pseudogenic. Roughly 290 gigabases of sequencing data and around 80 million unique TCR sequences made up an early release that covered about 640 HLA-typed donors. Rather than drawing on any new phenotypic data, the later analysis identified candidate immune exposures from TCR beta sequences and the way those sequences occurred across donors. Among under 450 genotyped donors of the cohort, an average of around 240,000 unique TCR beta nucleotide sequences were sequenced per donor, roughly 20% of them non-productive. Class I and class II HLA loci were covered by the typing at four-digit resolution. The study aimed to test whether signatures of past pathogen exposure could be identified by cataloging public T cell receptors. A later analysis re-examined previously published TCR beta repertoires from 500 to 700 donors and added high-resolution HLA genotyping to investigate patterns of TCR occurrence. Roughly 5 DR-DQ haplotypes were handled as single units for association and clustering because linkage in the cohort was strong. Genome-wide SNP genotypes for about 65% of the 666 donors were used in a later genetic analysis, which treated that subset as a discovery cohort. Typing coverage differed by locus: A, B, C, DRB1 and DQB1 were typed in about 620-640 donors, DQA1 in 522, DPA1 in around 580, and DPB1 in around 440. The genetic ancestry cluster associated with self-reported Caucasian donors included around 76% of the roughly 400 genotyped donors. Alongside the repertoire data, information on donor age, sex, ethnicity and CMV serostatus was compiled. In addition to the first cohort of approximately 670 subjects, a separate validation cohort of 100 to 150 different subjects was used. Using immunosequencing, the study profiled T cell repertoires from 500 to 800 subjects and related those repertoires to cytomegalovirus serostatus. Overall results and qualifications from the work: Linkage disequilibrium might explain the correlated functional status among segregating V segments, but an unknown experimental factor could not be excluded. Only TCR beta chains were sequenced in this cohort, and the absence of alpha or paired-chain data limited detectable features. Most CMV-associated TCR beta chains appeared to be HLA-restricted in a later analysis, and the HLA associations seemed to be driven largely by CMV exposure. The 87-base-pair reads could not distinguish some IMGT-functional V segments, including TRBV6-2 and TRBV6-3, so those segments were excluded. According to a later analysis, parvovirus B19, influenza, CMV and Epstein-Barr virus appeared linked to several top co-occurrence clusters. The only immune exposure information available for the cohort was CMV serostatus. Roughly uniform sequencing depth across donors was assumed in presence/absence analyses, although this assumption may not hold. A later genetic analysis associated a missense DCLRE1C variant with V-gene and J-gene trimming of TCR beta chains, and an independent cohort replicated the association. When HLA alleles, especially DR and DQ, strongly co-occurred, TCR associations were difficult to assign to individual alleles. In a later analysis, HLA-associated TCR beta chains were found to be more clonally expanded and to have lower generation probabilities than equally common non-associated chains. Specific HLA alleles were associated with roughly 17,000 TCR beta sequences at a false discovery rate of 0.05 in a later analysis. In vitro tests confirmed that three of the cytomegalovirus-associated TCR beta chains recognize cytomegalovirus antigens. A cluster of highly shared sequence variants was judged likely to be a technical artifact of the sequencing pipeline. Because counts were too low, some 17 rarely observed V segments, including chromosome 9 orphons, were left out of the earlier analysis of roughly 600 of the donors. While some public TCRs were present in many individuals, most TCR sequences turned up only very rarely across donors. The study listed approximately 150 TCR beta chains as associated with cytomegalovirus. The classifier was reported to diagnose cytomegalovirus status with high specificity and sensitivity in both the original cohort and the validation cohort. A further reported finding was that TCR beta sequences accurately predicted the HLA-A and HLA-B alleles for most subjects in the first cohort. Because HLA typing was unavailable for some donors at each locus, only the typed subset was used in association tests. The authors suggested that the approach could potentially be generalized to other disease states and immunological phenotypes. According to a later analysis, TCR association rates differed among HLA loci, with DRB1 alleles showing the most associated TCRs and HLA-C alleles showing the fewest. An earlier analysis of around 540 of the donors showed that most TCR beta V segments appeared in productive rearrangements either about 87% or about 30% of the time, which broadly matched IMGT annotations. According to a later genetic analysis, donors in an Asian-associated ancestry cluster had fewer N-insertions in productive TCRs than the approximately 700-donor mean.

This clone was detected a few times. The antigen it recognizes is unknown. Per-base quality was not reported, and no clone a single base away is much larger than it. Libraries were made using the immunoSEQ multiplex PCR assay. For the multiplex PCR, a mixture combining 60 forward primers for TCR Vbeta segments and 13 reverse primers for TCR Jbeta segments was used. Amplification of the CDR3 region of rearranged TCR beta genes was performed with a multiplex PCR assay on genomic DNA. The amplified TCR beta libraries were sequenced on the Illumina HiSeq System as 87-base-pair reads. In the paper's pipeline: A later analysis tallied tens of millions of unique TCR beta chains across the 660 or so repertoires, and roughly 11 million of those chains were shared by two or more donors. A nearest-neighbor algorithm error-corrected the raw reads and collapsed the reads into unique sequences, merging closely related sequences to remove PCR and sequencing errors. To assign V, D and J gene segments, CDR3 sequences were aligned to IMGT reference sequences. For a sequence to be retained, a match of at least six nucleotides to both a V gene segment and a J gene segment was required. A rearrangement was called productive if the CDR3 had no stop codons and remained in frame with V and J, and every other rearrangement was called non-productive. CDR3 was defined according to IMGT convention as the region running from the second conserved V-encoded cysteine to the conserved J-encoded phenylalanine. In an earlier analysis of around 640 of the donors, sequences lacking an unambiguous match to a single V gene segment were excluded. An earlier analysis of 587 of the donors classified V segments as functional when productive rearrangements were above 56.7% and as segregating when the standard deviation between donors was above 5%. A statistical classification framework was built for diagnosing cytomegalovirus status from the catalog of TCR beta chain sequences. A later analysis assigned V and J genes by comparing TCR nucleotide sequences with IMGT/GENE-DB human TR gene sequences. In a later analysis, CDR3 sequences and most-parsimonious VDJ recombination scenarios were assigned using the TCRdist pipeline. In a later analysis, each TCR beta chain was defined by its CDR3 amino acid sequence together with its V-gene family, and reads without a unique V-gene family were excluded. In a later analysis, 450 to 600 highly shared, low-generation-probability nucleotide sequences were removed to address suspected cross-contamination and a sequencing artifact. A later analysis calculated a clonal expansion index for each public chain from normalized within-repertoire ranks of inferred template counts. In a later analysis, generation probabilities were computed with a VDJ recombination model fitted to out-of-frame rearrangements, and the resulting probabilities were checked against IGoR. In a later analysis, hypergeometric tests were used to score TCR-TCR, TCR-HLA and TCR-CMV co-occurrence, with a repertoire-size bias correction applied to TCR pairs. To estimate false discovery rates, a later analysis permuted the HLA or CMV assignments 20 times. In a later analysis, co-occurring TCRs were grouped using DBSCAN, and TCRdist sequence similarity was added for clustering within HLA-allele-positive subsets. Repertoires with fewer than 30,000 or more than 120,000 public chains, plus five repertoires with anomalous nucleotide sharing, were excluded from co-occurrence clustering. Entries here come from immuneACCESS through TCRdb and include only in-frame sequences with V and J called. Some clones fail to appear in such tables; in the studies checked, an unresolved V gene covers under half of the shortfall, and the cause of the remainder is unknown. The DNA gave D and trimming, while V, J and clone size come from that table. The sample yields over 200,000 clones; about 78% were counted once. The biggest ten clones account for about 3.8% of the sample.

The cohort consisted of 650 to 850 healthy bone marrow donors. At the time of sampling, every cohort member was nominally healthy, though immune exposures that went unrecorded were likely present. The donor tested CMV seronegative, placing the donor among the 350 to 400 seronegative members of the cohort. Each donor provided a peripheral blood sample, and peripheral blood mononuclear cells were used for TCR beta sequencing. The Qiagen DNeasy Blood Extraction Kit was used to extract genomic DNA from the blood cell samples. The CDR3 spans 15 residues, from the cysteine through the phenylalanine. Only the CDR3 part of the read is kept: 45 bases, read in frame from the first base. The V end loses 7 bases and the J end loses 1 base, and a stretch of 17 bases separates them. According to the germline V gene, CDR1 reads MNHNS and CDR2 reads SASEGT.

Material: PBMCs. The origin of this receptor is a male donor in good health and CMV-seronegative. The chain is assembled from TRBV6-1 and TRBJ2-7; perhaps TRBD1 is the D gene, with 6 bases matching. The CDR3 has the sequence CASTSYPTGSYEQYF. The sequence in DNA is TGTGCCAGCACATCTTACCCGACAGGTTCCTACGAGCAGTACTTC.